The 21 T cell receptor beta chains reported below all come from one sample, sequenced in a study of tumor and adjacent non-tumor tissue in lung cancer. No cell sorting was done before RNA was extracted from the tissue. This non-tumor lung sample came from over 3 cm beyond the tumor edge. Three rounds of nested PCR, following a modified ARM-PCR protocol, produced the TCRbeta library. Each CDR3 protein gets one entry after TCRdb re-called the multiplex PCR reads with MiXCR. The sample lists about 90,000 distinct CDR3 sequences, 76% occurring once. Sequencing was carried out using distant non-tumor lung tissue. These receptors came from a woman in her fifties or sixties with non-small cell lung cancer.

This clonotype was seen only a few times. A much larger clone is a single base away; this may be a read error. A read error is likely, as this CDR3 ends without the conserved phenylalanine or tryptophan. The chain employs TRBV28 and TRBJ1-2; 7 bases line up with TRBD1. CDR1 and CDR2 (germline): MDHEN, SYDVKM. Trimming at V came to 7 bases and at J to 7 bases, leaving 6 bases not matched to a gene. The CDR3 consists of 12 residues. Written as DNA, the CDR3 is TGTGCCAGCAAAAGGCAGGGGGGTGGCTACACCATC. It translates to CASKRQGGGYTI.

As for this clonotype: One junction end disagrees with the germline gene, perhaps due to a read error. V is TRBV12-3 or TRBV12-4 and J is TRBJ1-1, with a possible D match to TRBD1 (6 bases). The CDR3 length is 16 residues. The DNA of the CDR3 is TGTGTCAGCAGTCCCGGGGGCCCAGGAAGCAACACTGAAGCTTTCTTT. Protein product: CVSSPGGPGSNTEAFF.

This clonotype was seen many times. The V gene is TRBV30, the J gene TRBJ1-5; D remains unclear. Germline V CDR1 and CDR2: GTSNPN, SVGIG (reference sequence). The CDR3 has 13 residues. Trimming took off 1 base at V and 6 bases at J, with 10 bases between the two ends. This CDR3 is CAWSGSAGQPQHF. The CDR3 coding sequence is TGTGCCTGGAGTGGTAGTGCCGGTCAGCCCCAGCATTTT. The full variable domain, its missing parts supplied by reference TRBV30 and TRBJ1-5, is SQTIHQWPATLVQPVGSPLSLECTVEGTSNPNLYWYRQAAGRGLQLLFYSVGIGQISSEVPQNLSASRPQDRQFILSSKKLLLSDSGFYLCAWSGSAGQPQHFGDGTRLSIL.

The genes are TRBV29-1 and TRBJ2-3; D is perhaps TRBD1 (6 bases). Germline V gene lookup returns CDR1 SQVTM and CDR2 ANQGSEA. The CDR3 contains 15 residues. Trimming cost V 1 base and J 4 bases, with 15 bases left between them. The CDR3 DNA reads TGCAGCGTTGAAGTCGGGCACAGGGTAGCAGATACGCAGTATTTT. Translated, it gives CSVEVGHRVADTQYF.

Details on this clonotype: At one end, the junction sequence differs from germline, possibly due to a read error. The chain carries TRBV11-2 and TRBJ1-1, with D hard to call. The V gene's germline CDR1 is SGHAT and CDR2 FQNNGV. This CDR3 comprises 12 residues. In DNA, the CDR3 is TGTGTCAGCAGCCCTGAGTTGGCTGAAGCTTTCTTT. This sequence encodes CVSSPELAEAFF.

A word on this clonotype: The CDR3 end shows no conserved phenylalanine or tryptophan, and so a read error is likely. Because the CDR3's place on the DNA is in doubt, the DNA is left out and the CDR3 is given as listed by TCRdb. The chain combines TRBV11-2 with TRBJ2-7; the table names TRBD2, a call not compared with the DNA. The CDR3 spans 15 amino acids, including both terminal residues. The germline V gene has CDR1 SGHAT and CDR2 FQNNGV. CDR3 amino acids: CASSFGTSASCEQYI.

Details on this clonotype: A junction end diverges from the germline sequence, so it may reflect a read error. The V and J genes are TRBV4-1 and TRBJ2-2; D is possibly TRBD1 (5 bases). Germline V lookup: CDR1 MGHRA, CDR2 YSYEKL. The CDR3 contains 16 residues. The chain's CDR3 is CACSQEPGQNTGELFF. The CDR3 bases are TGCGCCTGCAGTCAAGAGCCAGGACAGAACACCGGGGAGCTGTTTTTT.

V is TRBV5-1 and J is TRBJ2-3; TRBD2 agrees at 7 bases. The CDR3 covers 21 residues. After removal of 6 bases from V and 3 bases from J, the junction contained 28 bases not matched to a gene. Germline V gives CDR1 SGHRS, CDR2 YFSETQ. CDR3: CASMGTPPGLAGVGTTDTQYF. The CDR3 bases are TGCGCCAGCATGGGAACTCCCCCGGGACTTGCGGGAGTCGGGACTACAGATACGCAGTATTTT.

About this clonotype itself: A read error may produce the germline difference seen at one junction end. The genes are TRBV11-2 and TRBJ2-1, with D unclear. Germline CDR1 reads SGHAT; CDR2 reads FQNNGV. This CDR3 has 13 amino acids. CDR3: CASRLETANEHFF. In DNA form, the CDR3 reads TGTGCCAGCAGATTAGAGACGGCCAATGAGCACTTCTTC.

With respect to this clonotype: As the CDR3 is not closed by the conserved phenylalanine or tryptophan, this likely results from a read error. The chain combines TRBV20-1 with TRBJ2-7; TRBD2 might be the D (5 bases). The germline gives CDR1 DFQATT, CDR2 SNEGSKA (reference sequence). The CDR3 is 13 residues long. CDR3 amino acids: CSDREGSSYEQYY. CDR3 DNA: TGCAGTGATAGAGAGGGTAGCTCCTACGAGCAGTACTAC.

This clonotype was observed a few times. One end of the junction varies from germline; a read error may be responsible. The J gene is TRBJ2-7, the V gene TRBV11-2; 9 bases are a match to TRBD1. CDR3 size: 15 residues. Germline V gives CDR1 SGHAT, CDR2 FQNNGV. CDR3 nucleotides: TGTGCCAGCAGCATAGGGACAGGGCGCACCTACGAGCATTACTTC. This translates into CASSIGTGRTYEHYF.

A word on this clonotype: An end of the junction does not agree with germline; a read error may underlie this. The DNA of the CDR3 is TGTGCCAGCAGTTCTCCCGCCGGGACAGCGAGGGAAAAAATGTTTTTT. Residues: CASSSPAGTAREKMFF. The genes are TRBV6-6 and TRBJ1-4; 7 bases are shared with TRBD1. Germline values: CDR1 MNHNY, CDR2 SVGAGI (reference sequence). This CDR3 has 16 residues.

As concerns this clonotype: Likely a read error: the CDR3 ends without its conserved phenylalanine or tryptophan. The chain's CDR3 is CASSLILAGETQYY. The CDR3 coding sequence is TGTGCCAGTAGCTTAATACTAGCGGGAGAGACCCAGTACTAC. This sequence joins TRBV11-2 and TRBJ2-5; 9 bases fit TRBD2. Germline V gene data show CDR1 as SGHAT and CDR2 as FQNNGV. This CDR3 region has 14 residues.

The chain uses TRBV29-1 and TRBJ2-2; 7 bases line up with TRBD1. Trimming at V came to 3 bases and at J to 9 bases, leaving 13 bases not matched to a gene. The CDR3 loop spans 15 amino acids. Germline CDR1 reads SQVTM; CDR2 reads ANQGSEA. The CDR3 region has the DNA TGCAGCGTTGAGACGGGACAGCTCAAAACCAGGGAGCTGTTTTTT. Its protein product is CSVETGQLKTRELFF.

This chain links TRBV11-2 with TRBJ2-7; D is perhaps TRBD1 (5 bases). The end of the DNA aligns better with TRBJ2-1, so the J call may be wrong. CDR3 length: 14 amino acids. Germline assignment: CDR1 SGHAT and CDR2 FQNNGV. In nucleotides, the CDR3 is TGTGCCGGCGGCCTGACGGACACTGCCTACGAGCAGTTCTTC. Its protein product is CAGGLTDTAYEQFF.

Details on this clonotype: A junction boundary mismatches the germline segment, possibly from a read error. The chain employs TRBV6-1 and TRBJ2-7; D remains ambiguous. Germline V gene sequence: CDR1 MNHNS, CDR2 SASEGT. The CDR3 runs to 12 residues. In DNA form, the CDR3 reads TGTGTCAGCGAAGAGAGCTCCAACGAGCAGTACTTC. Its translation is CVSEESSNEQYF.

This clonotype rates as medium-sized. The V gene is TRBV6-6, the J gene TRBJ2-7; 8 bases are shared with TRBD2. J gave up 1 base and V 7 bases, and 6 bases lay outside the gene matches. CDR3 size: 14 residues. CDR1 and CDR2 (germline): MNHNY, SVGAGI (reference sequence). CDR3 nucleotide sequence: TGTGCCAGCACCACCGGGACTAGTTCCTACGAGCAGTACTTC. Protein sequence: CASTTGTSSYEQYF.

This clonotype showed up just once. Mismatch with germline at one junction end may stem from a read error. The chain recombines TRBV12-3 or TRBV12-4 with TRBJ2-2; no reliable D call. The CDR3 runs 13 residues. The CDR3 loop is CASSPDATWELFF. The CDR3 DNA is TGTGCCAGCAGCCCGGACGCCACCTGGGAACTGTTTTTT.

Points on this clonotype: One end of the junction is discordant with germline, which a read error may explain. The J gene is TRBJ2-1, the V gene TRBV5-1; D possibly matches TRBD1 or TRBD2 (5 bases each). This CDR3 contains 15 residues. Germline CDR1 is SGHRS and CDR2 is YFSETQ. CDR3 DNA sequence: TGTGCCAGCAGCCGGGGCAGGACGGCGTTGGGTGAGCAGTTCTTC. Residues: CASSRGRTALGEQFF.

On this clonotype: Possible read error: a much larger clone is one base away. The chain links TRBV20-1 to TRBJ2-7; possible D gene TRBD2, 6 bases. The CDR3 extends over 13 amino acids. Germline assignment: CDR1 DFQATT and CDR2 SNEGSKA (reference sequence). The CDR3 DNA follows: TGCAGTGCTAGAGACAGGGACTTCTACGAGCTGTACTTC. Translation: CSARDRDFYELYF.

V usage is TRBV29-1 and J usage is TRBJ2-1, with D hard to call. The CDR3 consists of 12 residues. Germline V gene sequence: CDR1 SQVTM, CDR2 ANQGSEA. As DNA, the CDR3 is TGCAGTGTTATAGGTACATGGAATGAGCAGTTCTTC. Translated: CSVIGTWNEQFF.